The T cell receptor (beta chain) described here comes from a study of blood T cell repertoires in COVID-19. Study-level background: Sources were T cells, B-cell-depleted T cells, or PBMCs; the material itself was cDNA or gDNA.

This CDR3 is 18 amino acids long. The V and J ends lost 0 bases and 9 bases, in that order; junction bases with no gene match: 11. CDR1 and CDR2 from the germline V gene are LNHNV and YYDKDF (reference sequence). In its sample, this clone was seen a few times. The repertoire was sequenced with immunoSEQ multiplex PCR; TCRdb's copy has only in-frame clones and lacks some. Of roughly 230,000 clones listed, roughly 80% are singletons. The TCR sequence derives from an elderly woman with acute or convalescent COVID-19. The chain combines TRBV15 with TRBJ2-3; 14 bases are shared with TRBD2. The sequencing sample was made of peripheral blood. The CDR3 spells CATSRDRLAGGPMYTQYF. The CDR3 DNA reads as TGTGCCACCAGCAGAGATCGACTAGCGGGGGGGCCGATGTACACGCAGTATTTT.